The entry below gives a single T cell receptor beta chain sequence along with its context. Its antigen is currently unknown. The diagnostic criteria for definite or probable disease, as recently defined, were met by the patients with Susac syndrome. This entry is derived from a study of CD8 T cells in Susac syndrome. Study details: Patients with Susac syndrome had blood drawn and were at that point therapy-naive, on corticosteroids, or on intravenous immunoglobulin alone.

Trimming removed 5 bases from V and 4 bases from J, with 14 bases in between. The CDR3 totals 14 residues. Study-level results: Susac syndrome CD4+ T cell repertoires showed no clonal expansion.

With random hexamers, reverse transcription was performed on roughly 0.45 to 1 ug of RNA. Multiplex immunoSEQ PCR targeted 54 Vbeta and 13 Jbeta TCR beta segments. TCRdb itself ran the immunoSEQ multiplex PCR reads through MiXCR, one entry per CDR3 protein. The sample has roughly 150,000 distinct CDR3 sequences; roughly 95% are singletons. The chain joins TRBV12-3 or TRBV12-4 to TRBJ2-5; tentatively, D is TRBD1 (6 bases). This receptor was taken from a human donor with Susac syndrome. The sequencing input was CD4+ T cells from PBMCs. Written as DNA, the CDR3 is TGTGCCAGCAGTAAGATGAGCAGGGGAGAGACCCAGTACTTC. Its protein is CASSKMSRGETQYF.